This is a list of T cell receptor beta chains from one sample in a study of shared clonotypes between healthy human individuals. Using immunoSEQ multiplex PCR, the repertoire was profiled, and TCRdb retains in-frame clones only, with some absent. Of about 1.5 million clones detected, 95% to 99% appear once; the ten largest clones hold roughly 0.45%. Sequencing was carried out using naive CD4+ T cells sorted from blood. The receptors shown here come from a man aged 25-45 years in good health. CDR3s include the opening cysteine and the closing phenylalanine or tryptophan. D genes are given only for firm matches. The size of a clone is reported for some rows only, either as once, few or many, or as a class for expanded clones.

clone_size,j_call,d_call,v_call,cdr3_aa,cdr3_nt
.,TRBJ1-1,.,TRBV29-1,CSVGVSEAFF,TGCAGCGTTGGGGTTTCTGAAGCTTTCTTT
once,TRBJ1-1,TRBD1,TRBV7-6,CASSSTRGQGETEAFF,TGTGCCAGCAGCTCCACCCGGGGACAGGGAGAAACTGAAGCTTTCTTT
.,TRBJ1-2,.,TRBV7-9,CASRPTGNYGYTF,TGTGCCAGCAGGCCAACAGGGAACTATGGCTACACCTTC
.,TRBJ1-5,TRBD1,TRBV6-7,CPRGQGNSNQPQHF,TGTCCACGGGGACAGGGAAATAGCAATCAGCCCCAGCATTTT
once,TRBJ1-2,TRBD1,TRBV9,CASSAGQGMGVYGYTF,TGTGCCAGCAGCGCGGGACAGGGCATGGGTGTCTATGGCTACACCTTC
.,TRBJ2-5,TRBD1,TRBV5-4,CASSSGQGQETQYF,TGTGCCAGCAGCTCCGGACAGGGGCAAGAGACCCAGTACTTC
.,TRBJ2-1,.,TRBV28,CASSKGDLRQFF,TGTGCCAGCAGTAAGGGGGACCTTCGGCAGTTCTTC
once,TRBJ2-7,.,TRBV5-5,CASSLVNRADEQYF,TGTGCCAGCAGCTTGGTTAACAGGGCCGACGAGCAGTACTTC
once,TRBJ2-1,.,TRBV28,CASSFPGGAFNEQFF,TGTGCCAGCAGCTTCCCCGGGGGCGCTTTCAATGAGCAGTTCTTC
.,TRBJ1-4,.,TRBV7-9,CASSISSATNEKLFF,TGTGCCAGCAGCATTTCGTCAGCAACTAATGAAAAACTGTTTTTT
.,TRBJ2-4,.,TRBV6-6,CASGRLDENIQYF,TGTGCCAGCGGAAGGCTAGACGAAAACATTCAGTACTTC
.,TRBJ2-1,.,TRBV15,CATSAQSNEQFF,TGTGCCACCAGCGCACAGTCTAATGAGCAGTTCTTC
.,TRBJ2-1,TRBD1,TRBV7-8,CASSPRDRGDHEQFF,TGTGCCAGCAGCCCCCGGGACAGGGGGGATCATGAGCAGTTCTTC
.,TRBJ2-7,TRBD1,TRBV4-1,CASSQGTGVTYEQYF,TGCGCCAGCAGCCAAGGGACAGGGGTAACCTACGAGCAGTACTTC
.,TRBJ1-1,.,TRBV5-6,CASSARDMNTEAFF,TGTGCCAGCAGCGCCCGGGACATGAACACTGAAGCTTTCTTT
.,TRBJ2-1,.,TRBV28,CASSGERHNEQFF,TGTGCCAGCAGTGGAGAGAGACACAATGAGCAGTTCTTC
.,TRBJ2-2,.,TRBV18,CASSMSVGELFF,TGTGCCAGCTCGATGAGCGTCGGGGAGCTGTTTTTT
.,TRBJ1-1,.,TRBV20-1,CSAPGRTEAFF,TGCAGTGCCCCGGGACGCACTGAAGCTTTCTTT
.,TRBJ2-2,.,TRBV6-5,CASKGGQADTGELFF,TGTGCCAGCAAAGGGGGACAAGCGGACACCGGGGAGCTGTTTTTT
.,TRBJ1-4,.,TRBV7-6,CASSLGYGAGEKLFF,TGTGCCAGCAGCTTAGGGTACGGGGCGGGAGAAAAACTGTTTTTT
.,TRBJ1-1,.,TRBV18,CASSPVQRVNTEAFF,TGTGCCAGCTCACCCGTCCAGCGCGTGAACACTGAAGCTTTCTTT
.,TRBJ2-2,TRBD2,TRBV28,CASSFRGLAGGPGGELFF,TGTGCCAGCAGTTTCAGGGGGCTAGCGGGAGGGCCCGGCGGGGAGCTGTTTTTT
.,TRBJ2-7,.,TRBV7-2,CASSLSPTGIGSYEQYF,TGTGCCAGCAGCTTGTCCCCTACAGGGATTGGCTCCTACGAGCAGTACTTC
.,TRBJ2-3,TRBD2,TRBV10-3,CAISAPTSGSIDTQYF,TGTGCCATCAGTGCTCCGACTAGCGGGAGTATAGATACGCAGTATTTT
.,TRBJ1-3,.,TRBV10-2,CASSVRGSGNTIYF,TGCGCCAGCAGTGTACGGGGCAGTGGAAACACCATATATTTT
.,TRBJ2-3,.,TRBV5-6,CASSLAELGRDTQYF,TGTGCCAGCAGCTTGGCCGAGTTGGGGAGAGATACGCAGTATTTT
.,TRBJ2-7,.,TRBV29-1,CSVGSYEQYF,TGCAGCGTGGGCTCCTACGAGCAGTACTTC
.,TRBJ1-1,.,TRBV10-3,CAISEMAKWIGNTEAFF,TGTGCCATCAGTGAAATGGCAAAATGGATTGGGAACACTGAAGCTTTCTTT
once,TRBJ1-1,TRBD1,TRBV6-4,CASKDRGRTEAFF,TGTGCCAGTAAAGACAGGGGGCGAACTGAAGCTTTCTTT
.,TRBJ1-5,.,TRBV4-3,CASSQGAGVGQPQHF,TGCGCCAGCAGCCAAGGAGCAGGGGTAGGTCAGCCCCAGCATTTT
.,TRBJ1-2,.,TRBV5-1,CASSTDSSYNYGYTF,TGCGCCAGCAGCACCGACAGTAGTTATAACTATGGCTACACCTTC
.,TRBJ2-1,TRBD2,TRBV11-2,CASSSWTRTYNEQFF,TGTGCCAGCAGCTCTTGGACTAGGACCTACAATGAGCAGTTCTTC
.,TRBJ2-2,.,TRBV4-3,CASSQDGGRELFF,TGCGCCAGCAGCCAAGACGGGGGCCGGGAGCTGTTTTTT
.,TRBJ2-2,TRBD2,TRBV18,CASSSLDSGPPNTGELFF,TGTGCCAGCTCATCTCTGGATAGCGGGCCCCCGAACACCGGGGAGCTGTTTTTT
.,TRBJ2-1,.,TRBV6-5,CASLSSYNEQFF,TGTGCCAGCCTTAGCTCCTACAATGAGCAGTTCTTC
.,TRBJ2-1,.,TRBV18,CASSPSGPKNEQFF,TGTGCCAGCTCACCTTCGGGACCAAAAAATGAGCAGTTCTTC
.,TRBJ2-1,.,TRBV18,CASSIKTGYEQFF,TGTGCCAGCTCCATTAAAACGGGCTATGAGCAGTTCTTC
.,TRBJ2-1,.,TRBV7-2,CASSSEGGFAYNEQFF,TGTGCCAGCAGCTCGGAGGGGGGTTTTGCGTACAATGAGCAGTTCTTC
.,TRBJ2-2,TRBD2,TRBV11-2,CATGSSGRNTGELFF,TGTGCCACCGGCTCCAGCGGGAGGAACACCGGGGAGCTGTTTTTT
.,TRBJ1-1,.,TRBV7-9,CASSKGLTEAFF,TGTGCCAGCAGCAAAGGGTTAACTGAAGCTTTCTTT
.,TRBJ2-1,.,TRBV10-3,CAISEYRGEGEQFF,TGTGCCATCAGTGAATATAGGGGTGAAGGTGAGCAGTTCTTC
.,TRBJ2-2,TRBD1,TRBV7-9,CATQRHSGTGATGELFF,TGTGCCACCCAGAGACATTCCGGGACAGGGGCCACCGGGGAGCTGTTTTTT
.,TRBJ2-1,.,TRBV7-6,CASSSSGTRGNNEQFF,TGTGCCAGCAGCTCCTCCGGGACACGGGGGAACAATGAGCAGTTCTTC
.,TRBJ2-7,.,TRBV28,CASSSASRGGSYEQYF,TGTGCCAGCAGTTCAGCAAGCCGGGGTGGGTCCTACGAGCAGTACTTC
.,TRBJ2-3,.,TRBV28,CASSYSTDTQYF,TGTGCCAGCAGTTATTCCACAGATACGCAGTATTTT
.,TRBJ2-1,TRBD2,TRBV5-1,CASSFLAGGHNEQFF,TGCGCCAGCAGCTTCCTAGCGGGAGGTCACAATGAGCAGTTCTTC
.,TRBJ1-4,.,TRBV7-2,CASSLAVGEKLFF,TGTGCCAGCAGCTTAGCGGTGGGTGAAAAACTGTTTTTT
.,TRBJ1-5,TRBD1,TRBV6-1,CASSDPWTGRNQPQHF,TGTGCCAGCAGTGACCCTTGGACAGGGAGAAATCAGCCCCAGCATTTT
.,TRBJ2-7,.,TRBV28,CASSLIHKYEQYF,TGTGCCAGCAGCCTAATCCACAAGTACGAGCAGTACTTC
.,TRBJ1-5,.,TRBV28,CASSLVSGYSNQPQHF,TGTGCCAGCAGTTTAGTTTCAGGTTATAGCAATCAGCCCCAGCATTTT
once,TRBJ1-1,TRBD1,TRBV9,CASSATGTGPTEAFF,TGTGCCAGCAGCGCAACCGGGACAGGGCCCACTGAAGCTTTCTTT
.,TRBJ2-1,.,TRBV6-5,CASSYSFYNEQFF,TGTGCCAGCAGTTATAGCTTTTACAATGAGCAGTTCTTC
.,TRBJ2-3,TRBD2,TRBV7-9,CASSIAGVDTQYF,TGTGCCAGCAGCATCGCGGGAGTGGATACGCAGTATTTT